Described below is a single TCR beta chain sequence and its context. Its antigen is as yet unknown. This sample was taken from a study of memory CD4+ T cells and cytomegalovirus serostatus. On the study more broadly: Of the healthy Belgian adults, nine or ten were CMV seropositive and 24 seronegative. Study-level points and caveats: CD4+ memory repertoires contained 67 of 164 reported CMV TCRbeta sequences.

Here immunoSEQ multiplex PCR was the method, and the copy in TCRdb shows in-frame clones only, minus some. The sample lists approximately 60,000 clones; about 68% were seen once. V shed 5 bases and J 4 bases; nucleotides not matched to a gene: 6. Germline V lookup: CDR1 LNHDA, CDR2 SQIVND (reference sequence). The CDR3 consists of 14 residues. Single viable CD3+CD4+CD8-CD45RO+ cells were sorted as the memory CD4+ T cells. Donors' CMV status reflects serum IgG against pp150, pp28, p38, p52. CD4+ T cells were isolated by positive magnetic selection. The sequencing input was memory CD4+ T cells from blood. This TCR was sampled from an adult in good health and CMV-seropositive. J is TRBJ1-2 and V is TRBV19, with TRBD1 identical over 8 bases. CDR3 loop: CASSEDRASYGYTF. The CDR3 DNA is TGTGCCAGTAGTGAGGACAGGGCATCCTATGGCTACACCTTC.